This T cell receptor beta chain originates from a study of beta chain features in type 1 diabetes. Study information: Patient and healthy donor groups were alike in age, gender and cell yields. Overall study results and limits: Shorter TCRB CDR3s, moderately but significantly so, were found in Type 1 diabetes patients in all four CD4+ subsets. In the patient group, naive, central memory and Treg TCRB repertoires seemed more alike than in the healthy donor group.

Each donor gave one heparinised blood draw averaging around 120 mL. cDNA synthesis used the whole RNA isolate, giving expressed TCRB sequences. TCRdb's copy holds only in-frame clones and misses some; the assay was immunoSEQ multiplex PCR. The data hold 310,000 or so clones, with about 15% observed a single time. This clone was counted between two and nine times. Its antigen is still unknown. Material: naive CD4+ T cells from blood. The TCR was taken from a man between 18 and 29 years old with type 1 diabetes.

CDR3 bases: TGTGCCAGCAGCAATTGGACCGGACAGCAGATATACACCGGGGAGCTGTTTTTT. Its translation is CASSNWTGQQIYTGELFF. The chain recombines TRBV21-1 with TRBJ2-2; no DNA check was done on the table's D call, TRBD1. TRBV21-1 is a pseudogene. The CDR3 consists of 18 residues.